These 22 T cell receptor beta chains were sequenced from one sample in a study of cytomegalovirus exposure and HLA in healthy donors (dated by TCRdb to between 2016 and 2019). Preparation of the library involved the immunoSEQ multiplex PCR assay. For the multiplex PCR, a mixture combining 60 forward primers for TCR Vbeta segments and 13 reverse primers for TCR Jbeta segments was used. Held by TCRdb, this immuneACCESS table contains in-frame sequences only and omits some clones. Under half of the omission traces to an unresolved V gene where checked; the cause of the rest is unknown. Here the sample has about 110,000 clones; over 75% occur a single time. Roughly 3.9% of the sample belongs to the ten largest clones. Sequenced sample: PBMCs. These receptors were taken from a male donor in good health and CMV-seronegative.

The genes are TRBV4-1 and TRBJ2-7, with a tentative D call TRBD1 (5 bases). Germline values: CDR1 MGHRA, CDR2 YSYEKL. The V gene lost 1 base and the J gene lost 0 bases, with 13 bases spanning the gap. The CDR3 has 16 residues. CDR3 in DNA: TGCGCCAGCAGCCAAGTTATGGGGCAGAGCTCCTACGAGCAGTACTTC. Protein product: CASSQVMGQSSYEQYF.

This clone was seen more than once but under ten times. The CDR3, as DNA: TGCGCCAGCAGCCAAGGTCGTCAGGCCCGCCGGGACAGGACCTACGAGCAGTACTTC. Residues: CASSQGRQARRDRTYEQYF. The V and J genes are TRBV4-1 and TRBJ2-7; 8 positions agree with TRBD1. This CDR3 region has 19 residues. Germline CDR1 MGHRA, CDR2 YSYEKL. Losses at the gene ends were 1 base for V and 2 bases for J; bases not matched to a gene: 16.

The chain couples TRBV27 to TRBJ1-2; 11 nucleotides match TRBD1. Germline V gene sequence: CDR1 MNHEY, CDR2 SMNVEV (reference sequence). This CDR3 comprises 15 residues. V shed 6 bases and J 5 bases; nucleotides not matched to a gene: 8. The CDR3 DNA follows: TGTGCCAGCAGGTGGACAGGGGGCCCCGAATATGGCTACACCTTC. The encoded protein is CASRWTGGPEYGYTF.

This clone appeared once. The J gene is TRBJ2-7, the V gene TRBV10-1; TRBD2 aligns across 9 bases. The CDR3 runs to 19 residues. The V gene's germline CDR1 is WNHNN and CDR2 SYGVQD (reference sequence). Unmatched junction bases numbered 21, after V lost 0 bases and J lost 9 bases. The chain's CDR3 is CASSESKLPAGGPGLSQYF. DNA of the CDR3: TGCGCCAGCAGTGAGTCTAAATTACCAGCGGGAGGCCCCGGATTGTCGCAGTACTTC.

The chain links TRBV28 to TRBJ1-1, with D unresolved. From germline, CDR1 is MDHEN and CDR2 SYDVKM. The CDR3 spans 13 residues. The ends were cut back, 6 bases at V and 0 bases at J, with 8 bases in the middle. The CDR3 DNA reads TGTGCCAGCAGCCCCGTCCTGAACACTGAAGCTTTCTTT. As protein: CASSPVLNTEAFF.

The chain combines TRBV13 with TRBJ2-3; 9 nucleotides agree with TRBD2. Germline values: CDR1 PRHDT, CDR2 FYEKMQ (reference sequence). CDR3 length equals 15 residues. V shed 7 bases and J 7 bases; nucleotides not matched to a gene: 12. CDR3 amino acids: CASTEGGSGRNTQYF. For the CDR3, the DNA is TGTGCCAGCACCGAGGGGGGTAGCGGGAGAAATACGCAGTATTTT. The whole variable domain, remainder taken from reference TRBV13 and TRBJ2-3, is AAGVIQSPRHLIKEKRETATLKCYPIPRHDTVYWYQQGPGQDPQFLISFYEKMQSDKGSIPDRFSAQQFSDYHSELNMSSLELGDSALYFCASTEGGSGRNTQYFGPGTRLTVL.

This chain connects TRBV4-1 to TRBJ1-2; no clear D. The CDR3 has 19 amino acids. Germline CDR1 reads MGHRA; CDR2 reads YSYEKL. Trimming took off 0 bases at V and 0 bases at J, with 20 bases between the two ends. The CDR3 reads CASSQDGGVGRRANYGYTF. In DNA, the CDR3 is TGCGCCAGCAGCCAAGATGGAGGTGTTGGGCGGAGAGCTAACTATGGCTACACCTTC.

The chain carries TRBV4-2 and TRBJ1-5; D is perhaps TRBD1 (6 bases). The germline V gene encodes CDR1 LGHNA and CDR2 YNFKEQ. Between the trimmed V and J ends, which lost 3 bases and 6 bases, there was a span of 12 bases. This CDR3 comprises 14 residues. The CDR3 region is CASSHTGIGQPQHF. CDR3 nucleotide sequence: TGTGCCAGCAGCCATACAGGGATAGGTCAGCCCCAGCATTTT.

The chain couples TRBV6-5 to TRBJ2-3; 7 positions agree with TRBD2. This CDR3 comprises 15 residues. Unmatched junction bases numbered 7, after V lost 6 bases and J lost 1 base. CDR1 is MNHEY and CDR2 is SVGAGI in the germline V gene. The CDR3 sequence: CASSQFGGGTDTQYF. The CDR3 nucleotides read TGTGCCAGCAGCCAATTTGGGGGGGGCACAGATACGCAGTATTTT.

This chain joins TRBV7-9 and TRBJ2-7, with D unclear. The V gene's germline CDR1 is SEHNR and CDR2 FQNEAQ (reference sequence). V was shortened by 5 bases and J by 3 bases, with 5 bases between the two germline ends. The CDR3 totals 11 residues. The CDR3 reads CASSLNYEQYF. CDR3 nucleotide sequence: TGTGCCAGCAGCCTAAACTACGAGCAGTACTTC.

This chain connects TRBV7-6 to TRBJ2-2; 9 positions agree with TRBD2. The CDR3 spans 16 residues. Germline-derived CDR1 and CDR2 are SGHVS and FNYEAQ. The trim removed 3 bases at V and 1 base at J, leaving 3 bases unmatched. The CDR3 bases are TGTGCCAGCAGCTTCGCGACTAGCGGGAACACCGGGGAGCTGTTTTTT. Its protein product is CASSFATSGNTGELFF.

There are a few counts of this clone. The chain recombines TRBV15 with TRBJ2-6; D uncertain. The germline V gene encodes CDR1 LNHNV and CDR2 YYDKDF (reference sequence). The ends were cut back, 4 bases at V and 0 bases at J, with 7 bases in the middle. There are 15 residues in the CDR3. For the CDR3, the DNA is TGTGCCACCAGCAATAGGAGCTCTGGGGCCAACGTCCTGACTTTC. Amino acids: CATSNRSSGANVLTF.

This chain joins TRBV11-2 and TRBJ2-3; weak D call: TRBD1 (6 bases). This CDR3 is 16 amino acids long. CDR1 SGHAT and CDR2 FQNNGV come from the germline V gene. Between the trimmed V and J ends, which lost 5 bases and 1 base, there was a span of 16 bases. CDR3 DNA sequence: TGTGCCAGCAGCCGACTGGACAGACGGGGCACAGATACGCAGTATTTT. Protein: CASSRLDRRGTDTQYF.

The rearrangement joins TRBV10-3 to TRBJ2-3; 7 bases align to TRBD2. Germline CDR1 reads ENHRY; CDR2 reads SYGVKD. V shed 6 bases and J 6 bases; nucleotides not matched to a gene: 3. This CDR3 spans 12 amino acids. This chain's CDR3 is CAISGRTDTQYF. CDR3 nucleotides: TGTGCCATCAGCGGGAGGACGGATACGCAGTATTTT.

V gene TRBV9 combines with J gene TRBJ2-6; 10 positions match TRBD1. Germline V lookup: CDR1 SGDLS, CDR2 YYNGEE. The CDR3 length is 15 residues. V was pared by 8 bases and J by 1 base, with 3 bases of the junction left unmatched. The CDR3 coding sequence is TGTGCCAGTCGGGACAGGGGATCTGGGGCCAACGTCCTGACTTTC. As protein: CASRDRGSGANVLTF.

This clone was observed a few times. The J gene is TRBJ1-6, the V gene TRBV5-1; tentative D call: TRBD1 (6 bases). Trimming removed 5 bases at V and 7 bases at J, with 13 bases between. This CDR3 is built from 14 residues. In germline, CDR1 is SGHRS, CDR2 YFSETQ. DNA of the CDR3: TGCGCCAGCAGGCGGACAGAGGTGAATTCACCCCTCCACTTT. Protein sequence: CASRRTEVNSPLHF.

The chain combines TRBV5-4 with TRBJ2-7; possible D gene TRBD2, 6 bases. This CDR3 has 14 residues. Trimming cost V 4 bases and J 2 bases, with 13 bases left between them. In germline, CDR1 is SGHNT, CDR2 YYREEE (reference sequence). CDR3 region: CASSPTGTAYEQYF. For the CDR3, the DNA is TGTGCCAGCAGCCCTACCGGGACTGCCTACGAGCAGTACTTC. The full variable domain, its missing parts supplied by reference TRBV5-4 and TRBJ2-7, is ETGVTQSPTHLIKTRGQQVTLRCSSQSGHNTVSWYQQALGQGPQFIFQYYREEENGRGNFPPRFSGLQFPNYSSELNVNALELDDSALYLCASSPTGTAYEQYFGPGTRLTVT.

CDR3 residues: CASNLLGTQYF. The CDR3 DNA reads as TGTGCCAGCAACCTTCTAGGTACGCAGTATTTT. This chain joins TRBV6-1 and TRBJ2-3; D gene unclear. CDR1 MNHNS and CDR2 SASEGT come from the germline V gene. Deletions cut 7 bases from V and 8 bases from J, with 10 bases between. The CDR3 sequence is 11 residues long.

This rearrangement joins TRBV7-9 to TRBJ2-7; TRBD2 aligns across 9 bases. This CDR3 comprises 14 residues. J gave up 10 bases and V 2 bases, and 9 bases lay outside the gene matches. The V gene's germline CDR1 is SEHNR and CDR2 FQNEAQ (reference sequence). The CDR3 region has the DNA TGTGCCAGCAGCTTACCTCGGACTAGCGCTCGTCAGTACTTC. Its protein is CASSLPRTSARQYF.

J is TRBJ2-7 and V is TRBV27; 9 bases map to TRBD1. With 3 bases clipped from V and 3 bases from J, the junction kept 3 bases outside the gene matches. Germline-derived CDR1 and CDR2 are MNHEY and SMNVEV (reference sequence). CDR3 length: 14 residues. CDR3: CASSFRDRDYEQYF. The CDR3 DNA reads as TGTGCCAGCAGTTTCCGGGACAGGGACTACGAGCAGTACTTC.

This clone was seen only a few times. The junction does not match germline at one end; this may be a read error. This chain joins TRBV2 and TRBJ2-7; D might be TRBD1 (5 bases). CDR3 size: 11 residues. Germline lookup yields CDR1 SNHLY and CDR2 FYNNEI. CDR3 sequence (DNA): TGTGCCAGCAGTGTGGGGCCATGGGTGGATTTC. Residues: CASSVGPWVDF.

This clone was counted a few times. The chain combines TRBV30 with TRBJ1-3; D not resolved. V lost 2 bases and J lost 0, with 11 bases in between. The CDR3 is 15 amino acids. In germline, CDR1 is GTSNPN, CDR2 SVGIG (reference sequence). DNA of the CDR3: TGTGCCTGGAGTATATCGAGGAACTCTGGAAACACCATATATTTT. It translates to CAWSISRNSGNTIYF.